This T cell receptor beta chain is from a study of blood T cell repertoires in COVID-19. Whole-study context: In each case, the material was cDNA or gDNA derived from T cells, B-cell-depleted T cells, or PBMCs.

Clones were read by immunoSEQ multiplex PCR, and TCRdb kept only the in-frame ones, dropping some. This table has some 700,000 clones, just under 90% appearing once. Germline assignment: CDR1 MNHNY and CDR2 SVGAGI (reference sequence). The CDR3 totals 13 residues. The V and J ends lost 5 bases and 3 bases respectively, with 11 bases between them. Sequenced material: peripheral blood. V gene TRBV6-6 combines with J gene TRBJ2-7, with a possible D match to TRBD2 (5 bases). This clonotype was sampled from a woman aged 18-30 years with acute or convalescent COVID-19. In DNA, the CDR3 is TGTGCCAGCAGTGGCTCACTAGTCTACGAGCAGTACTTC. Translating gives CASSGSLVYEQYF.